This entry is about one T cell receptor beta chain. The data were obtained in a study of CD8 T cells in ankylosing spondylitis. V was cut by 4 bases and J by 0 bases, with 11 bases left in between. The length of the CDR3 is 16 residues. CDR1 is SGHDT, CDR2 YYEEEE, per germline. MiXCR was run by TCRdb on the 5' RACE reads, yielding one entry per CDR3 protein. The sample contains 300,000 to 400,000 distinct CDR3 sequences, 20% of which appear only once. J is TRBJ2-6 and V is TRBV5-6, with a tentative D call TRBD1 (7 bases). Source material: blood, either unsorted or a sorted T cell fraction (not recorded which). This clonotype was obtained from a male donor with ankylosing spondylitis or in good health (not recorded which). As DNA, the CDR3 is TGTGCCAGCAGCAGCCAGGGGGGCTCTGGGGCCAACGTCCTGACTTTC. Its protein is CASSSQGGSGANVLTF.